The 21 T cell receptor beta chains presented below share a single source sample, sequenced in a study of blood T cells in healthy people across ages. Through a sample-barcoded 5' primer and a J-beta primer mix, a second PCR was run for roughly 6 to 11 cycles. TCRdb passed the 5' RACE reads through MiXCR, listing each CDR3 protein once. The sample includes hundreds of thousands of distinct CDR3 sequences, more than 40% of them seen just once. Sample: blood. These receptors were collected from a woman in her fifties or sixties in good health.

This sequence joins TRBV28 and TRBJ2-6, with 9 nucleotides matching TRBD1. J was trimmed by 1 base and V by 8 bases; bases with no gene match: 6. This CDR3 has 16 amino acids. In germline, CDR1 is MDHEN, CDR2 SYDVKM. CDR3: CASGGQGKSGANVLTF. Written as DNA, the CDR3 is TGTGCCAGCGGTGGACAGGGGAAATCTGGGGCCAACGTCCTGACTTTC.

This clonotype was picked up one time. The rearrangement joins TRBV12-5 to TRBJ2-3, with D maybe TRBD1 (7 bases). V was pared by 0 bases and J by 4 bases, with 17 bases between. The CDR3 is 17 amino acids. Germline V gene lookup returns CDR1 LGHNT and CDR2 FRNRAP. The CDR3 reads CASGLVRKTGTPDTQYF. In nucleotides, the CDR3 is TGTGCTAGTGGTTTGGTACGGAAGACAGGGACTCCAGATACGCAGTATTTT.

The chain has TRBV20-1 and TRBJ2-1; TRBD2 aligns across 8 bases. Germline CDR1 DFQATT, CDR2 SNEGSKA (reference sequence). The CDR3 sequence is 14 residues long. Germline trimming cut 7 bases from V and 6 bases from J; bases unmatched to any gene: 11. The CDR3 spells CSGLLAEKPNEQFF. CDR3 sequence (DNA): TGCAGTGGGCTACTAGCGGAAAAGCCCAATGAGCAGTTCTTC.

This clonotype was seen a handful of times. The genes are TRBV12-3 or TRBV12-4 and TRBJ1-4, with D possibly matching TRBD1 (6 bases). V was shortened by 0 bases and J by 5 bases, with 10 bases between the two germline ends. This CDR3 is 15 amino acids long. CDR3 region: CASSLAAGANEKLFF. CDR3 DNA: TGTGCCAGCAGTTTAGCTGCAGGGGCAAATGAAAAACTGTTTTTT.

This clonotype was counted at least ten times. This chain uses TRBV29-1 with TRBJ2-6; maybe TRBD1 (6 bases). CDR3 size: 15 residues. Germline assignment: CDR1 SQVTM and CDR2 ANQGSEA. Trimming took off 5 bases at V and 4 bases at J, with 15 bases between the two ends. CDR3 residues: CSVRTESRGANVLTF. CDR3 coding DNA: TGCAGCGTTCGGACAGAGAGCCGGGGGGCCAACGTCCTGACTTTC.

V is TRBV6-5 and J is TRBJ2-3; tentative D call: TRBD2 (6 bases). This CDR3 is 15 amino acids long. V was shortened by 3 bases and J by 10 bases, with 20 bases between the two germline ends. The V gene's germline CDR1 is MNHEY and CDR2 SVGAGI. In DNA form, the CDR3 reads TGTGCCAGCAGTTATTCCCCCAATCCGGGACTTCCGCAGTATTTT. Its translation: CASSYSPNPGLPQYF.

The CDR3 DNA sequence: TGTGCCATCAGCGGGAGCGGGGGGGAGAACACCGGGGAGCTGTTTTTT. The encoded protein is CAISGSGGENTGELFF. This rearrangement joins TRBV10-3 to TRBJ2-2; 10 bases agree with TRBD2. The CDR3 extends over 16 amino acids. Germline trimming cut 6 bases from V and 1 base from J; bases unmatched to any gene: 5. Germline values: CDR1 ENHRY, CDR2 SYGVKD.

The rearrangement uses TRBV2 and TRBJ2-7, with 8 bases fitting TRBD1. Per germline, CDR1 SNHLY and CDR2 FYNNEI. The CDR3 runs 16 residues. With 4 bases clipped from V and 2 bases from J, the junction kept 10 bases outside the gene matches. The CDR3 region is CASSVPSDREAYEQYF. CDR3 in DNA: TGTGCCAGCAGTGTCCCCTCGGACAGGGAGGCCTACGAGCAGTACTTC.

The chain combines TRBV19 with TRBJ1-1; D is ambiguous. The CDR3 is 12 amino acids. V was pared by 3 bases and J by 6 bases, with 8 bases between. Germline V CDR1 and CDR2: LNHDA, SQIVND (reference sequence). CDR3 bases: TGTGCCAGTAGTATGGGAATAGCTGAAGCTTTCTTT. As protein: CASSMGIAEAFF.

The chain has TRBV14 and TRBJ2-7; TRBD2 matches at 8 bases. Looked up from germline, CDR1 is SGHDN and CDR2 is FVKESK. The CDR3 runs to 12 residues. V shed 2 bases and J 12 bases; nucleotides not matched to a gene: 6. For the CDR3, the DNA is TGTGCCAGCAGCCAACGGAGCGGGAGAACGTACTTC. Amino acids: CASSQRSGRTYF.

The chain links TRBV5-1 to TRBJ2-1, with TRBD2 matching over 12 bases. CDR3 length: 17 residues. From germline, CDR1 is SGHRS and CDR2 YFSETQ. V gave up 0 bases and J gave up 6 bases; unmatched junction bases: 7. CDR3 in amino acids: CASSLVPSGGGLNEQFF. CDR3 coding DNA: TGCGCCAGCAGCTTGGTGCCTAGCGGGGGGGGGCTCAATGAGCAGTTCTTC.

The CDR3 sequence is CATSDRAGSTNTQYF. CDR3 nucleotides: TGTGCCACCAGTGATCGGGCGGGGAGTACTAATACGCAGTATTTT. The chain is built from TRBV24-1 and TRBJ2-3; maybe TRBD2 (6 bases). CDR1 and CDR2 from the germline V gene are KGHDR and SFDVKD. The CDR3 consists of 15 residues. V was clipped by 3 bases and J by 7 bases, with 16 bases between them.

The chain uses TRBV5-1 and TRBJ1-6; D is undetermined. CDR1 is SGHRS, CDR2 YFSETQ, per germline. Trimming took off 0 bases at V and 8 bases at J, with 9 bases between the two ends. There are 14 residues in the CDR3. As DNA, the CDR3 is TGCGCCAGCAGCTTGGCAGGTCTTGATTCACCCCTCCACTTT. It is translated as CASSLAGLDSPLHF.

This clonotype has a handful of counts. This chain uses TRBV25-1 with TRBJ2-1; D unclear. Germline CDR1 and CDR2: MGHDK and SYGVNS. V lost 5 bases, J lost 3 bases, and 11 bases lay in between. This CDR3 has 14 residues. The CDR3 loop reads CASSSALIYNEQFF. The CDR3 DNA follows: TGTGCCAGCAGTTCGGCACTAATCTACAATGAGCAGTTCTTC.

This clonotype was observed a single time. CDR3 coding DNA: TGTGCCAGCAAGGGGGTCGCAGCGGGAGGGTGGGATACGCAGTATTTT. Its translation: CASKGVAAGGWDTQYF. This chain uses TRBV28 with TRBJ2-3; the match to TRBD2 covers 10 bases. J gave up 6 bases and V 7 bases, and 13 bases lay outside the gene matches. Germline CDR1 is MDHEN and CDR2 is SYDVKM. This CDR3 has 16 residues.

Only a few counts were recorded for this clonotype. This CDR3 reads CASRYSSTDTQYF. DNA for the CDR3: TGTGCCAGCAGATATAGTAGCACAGATACGCAGTATTTT. The rearrangement uses TRBV11-2 and TRBJ2-3; no reliable D call. V lost 6 bases to trimming and J lost 0 bases, with 7 bases between them. Germline CDR1 and CDR2: SGHAT and FQNNGV. The CDR3 is 13 residues long.

This clonotype appeared a few times. The rearrangement links TRBV25-1 to TRBJ2-7, with no clear D. Trimming stripped 6 bases from V and 4 bases from J, with 16 bases between. Germline V lookup: CDR1 MGHDK, CDR2 SYGVNS. This CDR3 contains 14 residues. CDR3 nucleotides: TGTGCCAGCAGCCGAGAAGTCGGTTCTTACGAGCAGTACTTC. Its translation is CASSREVGSYEQYF.

The CDR3 region is CASSFRSGGGQPQHF. The CDR3 nucleotides are TGTGCCAGCAGTTTTCGATCAGGGGGAGGTCAGCCCCAGCATTTT. The gene calls are TRBV7-6 and TRBJ1-5; 7 bases line up with TRBD1. From germline, CDR1 is SGHVS and CDR2 FNYEAQ. The J segment lost 6 bases and the V segment lost 6 bases, leaving 11 bases of the junction unmatched. This CDR3 is 15 amino acids long.

The rearrangement uses TRBV7-2 and TRBJ1-2; 8 bases match TRBD1. J was trimmed by 6 bases and V by 5 bases; bases with no gene match: 8. CDR1 is SGHTA and CDR2 is FQGNSA in the germline V gene. The CDR3 loop spans 14 amino acids. CDR3 amino acids: CASSRQGNLDGYTF. DNA of the CDR3: TGTGCCAGCAGCCGACAGGGGAATTTGGATGGCTACACCTTC. Full variable domain (rest looked up from reference TRBV7-2 and TRBJ1-2): GAGVSQSPSNKVTEKGKDVELRCDPISGHTALYWYRQSLGQGLEFLIYFQGNSAPDKSGLPSDRFSAERTGGSVSTLTIQRTQQEDSAVYLCASSRQGNLDGYTFGSGTRLTVV.

The table lists this clonotype with many counts. V is TRBV10-3 and J is TRBJ2-7; D gene unclear. The germline V gene encodes CDR1 ENHRY and CDR2 SYGVKD. The CDR3 is 12 amino acids. Trimming stripped 1 base from V and 7 bases from J, with 8 bases between. The CDR3 loop is CAISEYTAEQYF. The CDR3 DNA is TGTGCCATCAGTGAGTACACAGCAGAGCAGTACTTC.

The CDR3 is CASGSRLVNTEAFF. The CDR3 nucleotides are TGTGCCAGCGGCTCTCGTTTAGTGAACACTGAAGCTTTCTTT. V gene TRBV9 combines with J gene TRBJ1-1; D uncertain. The ends were cut back, 7 bases at V and 0 bases at J, with 13 bases in the middle. CDR1 and CDR2 from the germline V gene are SGDLS and YYNGEE. There are 14 residues in the CDR3.